This T cell receptor beta chain emerged from a study of glioma-infiltrating T cells. This clonotype was seen a few times. Its target is not known. TCR alpha and beta CDR3 regions were amplified from RNA using iRepertoire nested multiplex PCR. TCRdb fed the multiplex PCR reads into MiXCR, producing one record per CDR3 protein. The sample yields about 140,000 distinct CDR3 sequences, about two fifths seen once. The CDR3 runs 14 residues. Looked up from germline, CDR1 is SEHNR and CDR2 is FQNEAQ (reference sequence). Trimming took off 5 bases at V and 6 bases at J, with 16 bases between the two ends. Findings and caveats of the study: Very few CDR3 sequences were shared between tissue and blood.

The sequencing input was glioma tissue, nonneoplastic brain tissue, or PBMCs (not recorded which). V is TRBV7-9 and J is TRBJ1-1, with D possibly matching TRBD1 (5 bases). The sequence was collected from a human donor with low-grade glioma or glioblastoma, undergoing nonglioma brain surgery, or in good health (not recorded which). CDR3 sequence: CASSKRGKYSEAFF. The CDR3 DNA reads TGTGCCAGCAGCAAACGGGGCAAATACTCTGAAGCTTTCTTT.